This T cell receptor beta chain was obtained from a study of cytomegalovirus exposure and HLA in healthy donors. This clone was seen more than once but under ten times. The CDR3 covers 14 residues. Trimming removed 4 bases from V and 6 bases from J; junction bases left unmatched: 6. Germline V CDR1 and CDR2: ENHRY, SYGVKD. Generated by immunoSEQ multiplex PCR, the TCRdb table keeps only in-frame clones and is missing some. Of roughly 98,000 clones in the sample, roughly 84% were seen once. The sequence came from a man between 18 and 35 years old in good health and CMV-seropositive. The V gene is TRBV10-3, the J gene TRBJ2-3; 8 nucleotides match TRBD1. Sequenced: PBMCs. CDR3 in DNA: TGTGCCATCAGTGGGCCAGGGGGCGGCGATACGCAGTATTTT. It yields the protein CAISGPGGGDTQYF.